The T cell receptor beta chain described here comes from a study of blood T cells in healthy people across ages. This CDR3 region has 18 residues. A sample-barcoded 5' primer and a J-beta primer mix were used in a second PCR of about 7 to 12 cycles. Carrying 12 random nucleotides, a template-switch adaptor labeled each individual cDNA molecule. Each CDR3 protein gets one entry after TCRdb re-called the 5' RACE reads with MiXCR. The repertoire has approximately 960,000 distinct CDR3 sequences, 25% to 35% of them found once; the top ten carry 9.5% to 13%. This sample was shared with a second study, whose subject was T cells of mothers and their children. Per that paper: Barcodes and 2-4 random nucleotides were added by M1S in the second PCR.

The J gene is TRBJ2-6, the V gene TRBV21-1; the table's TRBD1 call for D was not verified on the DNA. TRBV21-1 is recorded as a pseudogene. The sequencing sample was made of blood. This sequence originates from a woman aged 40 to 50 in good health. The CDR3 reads CASSKGGRGRSGANVLTF. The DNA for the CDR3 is TGTGCCAGCAGCAAAGGGGGCCGAGGACGGTCTGGGGCCAACGTCCTGACTTTC.